The clone carrying this T cell receptor beta chain was observed at least ten times. Original analysis: A classifier of distant metastasis in papillary thyroid cancer was built from CDR3 differences (across clinicopathological groups). With MiXCR, TCRdb reprocessed the PCR reads. The V and J calls follow TCRdb's processing rather than the paper's. Of about 36,000 clones listed, more than 20% are singletons. The sample comes from a study of metastatic and nonmetastatic thyroid tumors. The V gene lost 0 bases and the J gene lost 0 bases, with 9 bases spanning the gap. The CDR3 contains 16 residues. The germline CDR1 and CDR2 sequences are SGHNT and YENEEA. All patients reached thyroid surgery having received no treatment beforehand.

The sequenced sample was blood. This sequence originates from a female donor with papillary thyroid cancer or a benign thyroid nodule (not recorded which). Some clones in this sample may be carry-over from other donors' samples. This chain uses TRBV11-3 with TRBJ2-1; perhaps TRBD2 as D (6 bases). The CDR3 loop reads CASSLEREDSYNEQFF. The DNA of the CDR3 is TGTGCCAGCAGCTTAGAAAGGGAGGACTCCTACAATGAGCAGTTCTTC. Complete variable domain (other parts from reference TRBV11-3 and TRBJ2-1): EAGVVQSPRYKIIEKKQPVAFWCNPISGHNTLYWYLQNLGQGPELLIRYENEEAVDDSQLPKDRFSAERLKGVDSTLKIQPAELGDSAVYLCASSLEREDSYNEQFFGPGTRLTVL.